A single sample is the source of the 7 T cell receptor beta chains below, sequenced in a study of regulatory T cells in long-lasting Graves disease. The time point denotes: newly diagnosed GD, antithyroid drugs for less than 3 months. The TCR library used RNA extracted from PBMCs. Relying on iRepertoire HTBI primers and Arm-PCR of CDR3 regions, the team built TCR beta libraries. TCRdb re-called the multiplex PCR reads through MiXCR, storing one row per CDR3 protein. The table shows a few hundred thousand distinct CDR3 sequences, with approximately 16% occurring only once. The data were also submitted as part of a second study, on T cells in Graves' hyperthyroidism and ophthalmopathy.

The material was peripheral blood mononuclear cells (PBMCs), obtained at new diagnosis, from a patient treated with antithyroid drugs. Receptors originate from a woman between 35 and 50 years old with Graves disease.

This clonotype was recorded at least ten times. The rearrangement uses TRBV2 and TRBJ2-2; TRBD1 might be the D (5 bases). This CDR3 has 15 amino acids. The V gene lost 8 bases and the J gene lost 3 bases, with 16 bases spanning the gap. The germline gives CDR1 SNHLY, CDR2 FYNNEI. The CDR3 bases are TGTGCCAGCGACCGGGCAGGGTCGGACACCGGGGAGCTGTTTTTT. It codes for CASDRAGSDTGELFF.

The chain recombines TRBV10-1 with TRBJ2-3; 11 bases map to TRBD2. With 6 bases clipped from V and 2 bases from J, the junction kept 1 base outside the gene matches. This CDR3 comprises 14 residues. Germline lookup yields CDR1 WNHNN and CDR2 SYGVQD (reference sequence). The CDR3 bases are TGCGCCAGCAGGGGACTAGCGGACACAGATACGCAGTATTTT. It yields the protein CASRGLADTDTQYF.

This clonotype appeared a single time. A read error may be the cause here, since a much bigger clone is one base away. The CDR3 does not end in the conserved phenylalanine or tryptophan, so this is likely a read error. The J gene is TRBJ2-7, the V gene TRBV10-3; D is perhaps TRBD1 (6 bases). Germline loops: CDR1 ENHRY, CDR2 SYGVKD. The V end lost 6 bases, the J end lost 1 base, and 13 bases lay between the germline ends. The length of the CDR3 is 14 residues. The CDR3 DNA reads TGTGCCATCAGGCCGTCGACAGGTTCCTACGAGCAGTACTCC. Protein product: CAIRPSTGSYEQYS.

This clonotype was counted many times. The CDR3 loop reads CASSLPPTSPTLPDTQYF. The CDR3, as DNA: TGTGCCAGCTCATTGCCCCCGACTAGCCCGACCCTCCCAGATACGCAGTATTTT. The chain is built from TRBV18 and TRBJ2-3; TRBD2 aligns across 7 bases. Germline CDR1 reads KGHSH; CDR2 reads LQKENI. Unmatched junction bases numbered 18, after V lost 5 bases and J lost 4 bases. The CDR3 is 18 amino acids. Based on the CDR3 plus reference TRBV18 and TRBJ2-3, the full variable domain is NAGVMQNPRHLVRRRGQEARLRCSPMKGHSHVYWYRQLPEEGLKFMVYLQKENIIDESGMPKERFSAEFPKEGPSILRIQQVVRGDSAAYFCASSLPPTSPTLPDTQYFGPGTRLTVL.

The chain employs TRBV6-1 and TRBJ2-3; TRBD1 matches at 9 bases. V trimming: 6 bases; J trimming: 5 bases; junction bases outside the gene matches: 9. From germline, CDR1 is MNHNS and CDR2 SASEGT. The CDR3 is 15 amino acids. CDR3 DNA sequence: TGTGCCAGCAGCCCACCCGGGACAGGGAGAGATACGCAGTATTTT. Encoded protein: CASSPPGTGRDTQYF.

At least ten counts were recorded for this clonotype. CDR3 nucleotide sequence: TGTGCCAGCAGCTTAGCTGGGGGCGCGGTGGGGGAGACCCAGTACTTC. Its protein is CASSLAGGAVGETQYF. The gene calls are TRBV7-8 and TRBJ2-5; D might be TRBD1 (6 bases). Trimming stripped 0 bases from V and 5 bases from J, with 16 bases between. CDR3 length: 16 amino acids. Germline V gene sequence: CDR1 SGHVS, CDR2 FQNEAQ.

This clonotype showed up many times. The CDR3 DNA reads as TGTGCCCTGGGGGCCGCGGAGCAGTTCTTC. It translates to CALGAAEQFF. V and J are TRBV30 and TRBJ2-1; TRBD1 might be the D (6 bases). V lost 8 bases to trimming and J lost 10 bases, with 12 bases between them. This CDR3 has 10 residues. CDR1 GTSNPN and CDR2 SVGIG come from the germline V gene (reference sequence).